This passage covers 23 T cell receptor beta chains from one sample sequenced in a study of identical twins. TCRdb ran MiXCR on the 5' RACE reads and lists one entry per CDR3 protein. The table records some 900,000 distinct CDR3 sequences, over 9% of them present only once. This sample also appeared in a second study, on yellow fever vaccine responses in identical twins.

Sequencing was performed on PBMCs. These receptors originate from a woman aged 18-35 years in good health.

This clonotype was observed a few times. V is TRBV6-5 and J is TRBJ2-5; 8 nucleotides match TRBD2. CDR3 length: 15 amino acids. With V trimmed by 5 bases and J by 5 bases, 10 bases remained unmatched. The germline CDR1 and CDR2 sequences are MNHEY and SVGAGI. The CDR3 DNA reads as TGTGCCAGCAGTAACCAAGCGGGAGTTATGGAGACCCAGTACTTC. Residues: CASSNQAGVMETQYF.

The chain recombines TRBV4-1 with TRBJ2-5, with D unclear. The V and J ends lost 1 base and 2 bases respectively, with 8 bases between them. The CDR3 covers 14 residues. Germline CDR1 MGHRA, CDR2 YSYEKL. CDR3 DNA sequence: TGCGCCAGCAGCCAAGCGTCGGTACAAGAGACCCAGTACTTC. Its protein product is CASSQASVQETQYF.

The V and J genes are TRBV5-1 and TRBJ2-7; tentatively, D is TRBD2 (5 bases). The V end was cut by 5 bases, the J end by 3 bases, with 12 bases between. The CDR3 sequence is 13 residues long. Per germline, CDR1 SGHRS and CDR2 YFSETQ. CDR3 sequence: CASSNRTGYEQYF. CDR3 coding DNA: TGCGCCAGCAGTAACCGGACTGGCTACGAGCAGTACTTC. Variable domain in full (rest from reference TRBV5-1 and TRBJ2-7): KAGVTQTPRYLIKTRGQQVTLSCSPISGHRSVSWYQQTPGQGLQFLFEYFSETQRNKGNFPGRFSGRQFSNSRSEMNVSTLELGDSALYLCASSNRTGYEQYFGPGTRLTVT.

V and J are TRBV24-1 and TRBJ1-5, with D perhaps matching TRBD1 (6 bases). This CDR3 is 14 amino acids long. The V gene lost 7 bases and the J gene lost 9 bases, with 18 bases spanning the gap. Per germline, CDR1 KGHDR and CDR2 SFDVKD. This chain's CDR3 is CATSKQGDGGPQHF. The CDR3 DNA is TGTGCCACCAGCAAACAGGGTGACGGAGGGCCCCAGCATTTT.

This clonotype showed up just a few times. This chain links TRBV5-6 with TRBJ1-2; D gene uncertain. The CDR3 is made up of 17 amino acids. CDR1 is SGHDT and CDR2 is YYEEEE in the germline V gene. Trimming pared 4 bases from V and 0 bases from J, leaving 19 bases between. The CDR3 DNA reads TGTGCCAGCAGCCTCCGCCCTCAAGCCCCAGCTAACTATGGCTACACCTTC. It encodes CASSLRPQAPANYGYTF.

This clonotype was seen only a few times. As DNA, the CDR3 is TGTGCCAGCAGTCGCACCGGACAGGGGATCTTGAATGAGCAGTTCTTC. Translating gives CASSRTGQGILNEQFF. The V gene is TRBV12-3 or TRBV12-4, the J gene TRBJ2-1; 9 bases are a match to TRBD1. This CDR3 comprises 16 residues. The V gene end was trimmed by 5 bases and the J gene end by 7 bases; junction bases not matched to a gene: 12.

This clonotype was picked up a small number of times. V and J are TRBV7-8 and TRBJ2-5; 9 bases fit TRBD2. J gave up 4 bases and V 3 bases, and 21 bases lay outside the gene matches. The CDR3 sequence is 20 residues long. Germline-derived CDR1 and CDR2 are SGHVS and FQNEAQ. CDR3 protein: CASSFSTALGSGGEGETQYF. In DNA form, the CDR3 reads TGTGCCAGCAGCTTTTCGACCGCTTTGGGTAGCGGGGGCGAAGGAGAGACCCAGTACTTC.

This clonotype was counted at least ten times. This chain links TRBV7-9 with TRBJ2-1, with D perhaps matching TRBD1 or TRBD2 (6 bases each). V shed 1 base and J shed 2 bases, with 9 bases lying between them. The CDR3 spans 15 residues. Germline V gene data show CDR1 as SEHNR and CDR2 as FQNEAQ (reference sequence). The CDR3 region has the DNA TGTGCCAGCAGCTTAGAGGGGGGAGCCTACAATGAGCAGTTCTTC. Protein product: CASSLEGGAYNEQFF.

This clonotype occurred a few times. The chain uses TRBV3-1 and TRBJ2-3; no firm D call. Between the trimmed V and J ends, which lost 0 bases and 3 bases, there was a span of 13 bases. The germline gives CDR1 LGHDT, CDR2 YNNKEL (reference sequence). The CDR3 covers 16 residues. The CDR3 DNA reads TGTGCCAGCAGCCAAGAAAGGGCTAGGCCTACAGATACGCAGTATTTT. It is translated as CASSQERARPTDTQYF.

This chain uses TRBV7-9 with TRBJ2-1; tentative D call: TRBD2 (5 bases). Germline CDR1 reads SEHNR; CDR2 reads FQNEAQ (reference sequence). The CDR3 is made up of 15 amino acids. V shed 9 bases and J shed 4 bases, with 19 bases lying between them. The CDR3 loop is CASTIRGSEYNEQFF. In DNA form, the CDR3 reads TGTGCCAGTACCATACGGGGTTCGGAGTACAATGAGCAGTTCTTC. Variable domain in full (rest from reference TRBV7-9 and TRBJ2-1): DTGVSQNPRHKITKRGQNVTFRCDPISEHNRLYWYRQTLGQGPEFLTYFQNEAQLEKSRLLSDRFSAERPKGSFSTLEIQRTEQGDSAMYLCASTIRGSEYNEQFFGPGTRLTVL.

This clonotype was seen a handful of times. The chain's CDR3 is CASSLIVPRPPTDTQYF. CDR3 in DNA: TGTGCCAGCAGCTTGATCGTCCCCAGGCCCCCGACAGATACGCAGTATTTT. This chain links TRBV11-2 with TRBJ2-3; the D is unclear. The germline V gene encodes CDR1 SGHAT and CDR2 FQNNGV. V lost 3 bases and J 3 bases, leaving 19 bases between the germline ends. CDR3 length: 17 residues.

The V and J genes are TRBV29-1 and TRBJ2-1; either TRBD1 or TRBD2 may fit D (7 bases each). The CDR3 totals 17 residues. Trimming took 8 bases from V and 0 from J, leaving 23 bases between them. Germline V gives CDR1 SQVTM, CDR2 ANQGSEA. The CDR3 is CSKDTEAGQSSYNEQFF. CDR3 coding DNA: TGCAGCAAGGATACAGAAGCGGGACAGAGCTCCTACAATGAGCAGTTCTTC.

This clonotype came up many times. V is TRBV4-1 and J is TRBJ1-5, with TRBD1 matching over 11 bases. The germline CDR1 and CDR2 sequences are MGHRA and YSYEKL. The CDR3 is 16 residues long. V lost 0 bases and J lost 6; bases outside the gene matches: 4. The CDR3 nucleotides are TGCGCCAGCAGCCAAGATCATGGGACAGGGGGTCAGCCCCAGCATTTT. This translates into CASSQDHGTGGQPQHF.

V usage is TRBV5-6 and J usage is TRBJ2-1; TRBD1 or TRBD2 may be the D gene (6 bases each). Trimming removed 2 bases from V and 2 bases from J, with 11 bases in between. The CDR3 runs to 15 residues. Germline CDR1 is SGHDT and CDR2 is YYEEEE. The CDR3 DNA reads as TGTGCCAGCAGCTTAAGGGGGGCCACCTACAATGAGCAGTTCTTC. This gives the protein CASSLRGATYNEQFF.

This clonotype was seen ten or more times. CDR3 sequence: CASTRTGRPNTEAFF. CDR3 coding DNA: TGTGCCAGCACCCGGACAGGGAGGCCGAACACTGAAGCTTTCTTT. This chain links TRBV12-3 or TRBV12-4 with TRBJ1-1; 8 nucleotides agree with TRBD1. The CDR3 length is 15 residues. Germline trimming cut 7 bases from V and 1 base from J; bases unmatched to any gene: 8.

There are a few counts of this clonotype. The chain has TRBV5-1 and TRBJ2-3; possible D gene TRBD1, 5 bases. The CDR3 loop spans 19 amino acids. Germline values: CDR1 SGHRS, CDR2 YFSETQ. Trimming pared 0 bases from V and 2 bases from J, leaving 22 bases between. The CDR3 is CASSLGTGRTGEDTDTQYF. CDR3 coding DNA: TGCGCCAGCAGCTTGGGTACGGGCCGTACAGGCGAAGACACAGATACGCAGTATTTT.

The sample holds a few counts of this clonotype. The J gene is TRBJ1-1, the V gene TRBV6-4; TRBD1 matches at 8 bases. The length of the CDR3 is 14 residues. Trimming at V came to 10 bases and at J to 3 bases, leaving 10 bases not matched to a gene. The germline V gene encodes CDR1 MRHNA and CDR2 SNTAGT. This CDR3 is CATTRSGGDTEAFF. The DNA of the CDR3 is TGTGCCACCACCCGGTCAGGGGGCGACACTGAAGCTTTCTTT.

The V gene is TRBV12-5, the J gene TRBJ2-7; unclear D gene. The CDR3 consists of 13 residues. From germline, CDR1 is LGHNT and CDR2 FRNRAP. The V gene lost 6 bases and the J gene lost 1 base, with 10 bases spanning the gap. CDR3 DNA: TGTGCTAGTGGAGGTCCTCCTTCCTACGAGCAGTACTTC. This gives the protein CASGGPPSYEQYF.

The chain joins TRBV28 to TRBJ2-4, with D maybe TRBD1 (5 bases). V was cut by 8 bases and J by 2 bases, with 22 bases left in between. The CDR3 totals 17 residues. Germline CDR1 reads MDHEN; CDR2 reads SYDVKM. This CDR3 is CASDRFRQGETKNIQYF. CDR3 DNA sequence: TGTGCCAGCGACCGATTCCGCCAGGGTGAGACCAAAAACATTCAGTACTTC.

The chain couples TRBV5-5 to TRBJ1-5; weak D call: TRBD1 (6 bases). The CDR3 runs 14 residues. Germline V gene sequence: CDR1 SGHKS, CDR2 YYEKEE (reference sequence). With 4 bases removed from V and 7 bases from J, the gap between germline ends came to 15 bases. In nucleotides, the CDR3 is TGTGCCAGCAGCCCGCACAGGGTAGGACAGCCCCAGCATTTT. It translates to CASSPHRVGQPQHF.

This clonotype was seen a few times. The genes are TRBV14 and TRBJ2-1, with TRBD1 as a possible D gene (5 bases). CDR3 length equals 15 residues. Germline CDR1 SGHDN, CDR2 FVKESK. The V and J ends lost 1 base and 2 bases respectively, with 9 bases between them. CDR3 amino acids: CASSQAPDTYNEQFF. For the CDR3, the DNA is TGTGCCAGCAGCCAAGCCCCGGACACCTACAATGAGCAGTTCTTC.

V usage is TRBV2 and J usage is TRBJ1-6, with unresolved D. The V gene lost 7 bases and the J gene lost 7 bases, with 11 bases spanning the gap. The V gene's germline CDR1 is SNHLY and CDR2 FYNNEI. The CDR3 is made up of 13 amino acids. The CDR3 here is CASIKGVNSPLHF. The CDR3 DNA sequence: TGTGCCAGCATAAAGGGAGTCAATTCACCCCTCCACTTT.

In its sample, this clonotype was seen a few times. The chain recombines TRBV28 with TRBJ2-4; D unclear. CDR3 length: 13 amino acids. Trimming left V 9 bases short and J 4 bases short, with 13 bases between. The germline V gene encodes CDR1 MDHEN and CDR2 SYDVKM. CDR3 nucleotides: TGTGCCAGTCGGGCCTTCGCAAAAAACATTCAGTACTTC. This gives the protein CASRAFAKNIQYF.